The rows below give T cell receptor beta chains drawn from one sample of a study of blood T cell repertoires in COVID-19. The method was immunoSEQ multiplex PCR; TCRdb's version includes in-frame clones alone and lacks a portion of them. The data contain 190,000 or so clones, around four fifths of them singletons. Sequenced material: PBMCs or T cells enriched from blood (not recorded which). These receptors originate from a man aged 40-49 years who had recovered from COVID-19. Both conserved end residues are part of each CDR3.

>TRBV3-1/TRBV3-2|TRBJ1-4
CASSRPVTNEKLFF
>TRBV6-1|TRBJ2-1
CASSERWASGRGNEQFF
>TRBV9|TRBJ2-1
CASSVAGELGNEQFF
>TRBV12-3/TRBV12-4|TRBJ2-3
CASSVADTQYF
>TRBV30|TRBJ1-5
CAWSGTGGRGQPQHF
>TRBV19|TRBJ1-1
CASGRTGKAFF
>TRBV5-1|TRBJ2-7
CASSSDGAPRYEQYF
>TRBV25-1|TRBJ1-2
CASSENSQGGYTF
>TRBV20-1|TRBJ1-2
CSAPREYGYTF
>TRBV7-3|TRBJ1-5
CASSATGGNQPQHF
>TRBV30|TRBJ2-7
CAWSSISLEQYF
>TRBV4-1|TRBJ2-2
CASSLGQIRSPGELFF
>TRBV5-1|TRBJ2-7
CASSLTGGWDEQYF
>TRBV10-3|TRBJ1-2
CATQYGTGGQYGYTF
>TRBV5-1|TRBJ1-2
CASSLGSQNGYTF
>TRBV2|TRBJ1-1
CASSQGENTEAFF
>TRBV29-1|TRBJ2-3
CSTAQDTQYF
>TRBV3-1/TRBV3-2|TRBJ2-3
CASSPTSRADTQYF
>TRBV4-1|TRBJ1-1
CASSQDITRETEAFF
>TRBV30|TRBJ1-4
CAWSGQGRGTNEKLFF
>TRBV29-1|TRBJ2-1
CSVGAGDAYFNEQFF
>TRBV12-5|TRBJ2-3
CASGAGTSVTDTQYF
>TRBV9|TRBJ1-1
CASSEVSRGHYTEAFF
>TRBV19|TRBJ1-5
CASSTFRQGRNQPQHF
>TRBV27|TRBJ2-3
CASSLGLRWSTDTQYF
>TRBV3-1/TRBV3-2|TRBJ1-1
CASSPMLAVPLVDTEAFF
>TRBV6-5|TRBJ1-2
CASSLLSGYGYTF
>TRBV7-8|TRBJ2-1
CASSPGLRGNEQFF
>TRBV12-3/TRBV12-4|TRBJ2-1
CASSLADDNEQFF
>TRBV10-3|TRBJ1-3
CATLQGSGGNTIYF
>TRBV19|TRBJ2-5
CASSIRRTVRGEETQYF
>TRBV19|TRBJ1-5
CASSTTGGQQENQPQHF
>TRBV29-1|TRBJ1-2
CSVGGFPGQGPYGYTF
>TRBV21-1|TRBJ2-7
CASSLRTGGPQYEQYF
>TRBV18|TRBJ2-7
CASSPPTTSGSNEQYF
>TRBV7-9|TRBJ2-1
CASSLMYSYSYNEQFF
>TRBV5-4|TRBJ1-1
CASSLGTGGAFF
>TRBV6-1|TRBJ2-3
CASSASTGGPTDTQYF
>TRBV19|TRBJ1-6
CASSQSVGVVNSPLHF
>TRBV12-3/TRBV12-4|TRBJ1-6
CASSLSGSPLHF
>TRBV5-4|TRBJ2-1
CASSPRGGVAYNEQFF
>TRBV5-1|TRBJ1-2
CASSPIRDSYGYTF
>TRBV4-1|TRBJ2-5
CASSQEAGGRETQYF
>TRBV19|TRBJ1-5
CASSMGDRVRNQPQHF
>TRBV18|TRBJ1-6
CASSRESYNSPLHF
>TRBV7-8|TRBJ1-1
CASSLSGNTEAFF
>TRBV18|TRBJ2-3
CASSPEASTDTQYF
>TRBV2|TRBJ1-5
CASRAGGGSAQHF
>TRBV5-1|TRBJ1-1
CASSWDRGRRTEAFF
>TRBV24-1|TRBJ1-1
CATSDLEAVDTEAFF
>TRBV27|TRBJ1-6
CASSRAGTQGAPINSPLHF
>TRBV19|TRBJ2-1
CASSSPGLAGVYEQFF
>TRBV3-1/TRBV3-2|TRBJ1-1
CASSQDRVTAFF
>TRBV7-7|TRBJ2-2
CASSPRGTSVTGELFF
>TRBV9|TRBJ2-3
CASSREASGAYTSTDTQYF